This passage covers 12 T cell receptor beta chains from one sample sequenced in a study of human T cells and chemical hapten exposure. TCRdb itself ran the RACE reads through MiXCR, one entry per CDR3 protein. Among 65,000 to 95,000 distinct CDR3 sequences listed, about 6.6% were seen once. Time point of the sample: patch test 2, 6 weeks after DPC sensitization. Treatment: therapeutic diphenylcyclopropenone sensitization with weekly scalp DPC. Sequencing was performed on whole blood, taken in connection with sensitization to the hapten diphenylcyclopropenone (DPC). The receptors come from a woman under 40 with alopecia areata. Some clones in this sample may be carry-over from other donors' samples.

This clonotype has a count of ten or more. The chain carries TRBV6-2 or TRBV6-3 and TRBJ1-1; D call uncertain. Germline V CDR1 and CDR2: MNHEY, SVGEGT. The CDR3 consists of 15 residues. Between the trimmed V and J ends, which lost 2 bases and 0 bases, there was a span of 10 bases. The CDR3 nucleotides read TGTGCCAGCAGTTACCGGGTCAGCTTGAACACTGAAGCTTTCTTT. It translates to CASSYRVSLNTEAFF.

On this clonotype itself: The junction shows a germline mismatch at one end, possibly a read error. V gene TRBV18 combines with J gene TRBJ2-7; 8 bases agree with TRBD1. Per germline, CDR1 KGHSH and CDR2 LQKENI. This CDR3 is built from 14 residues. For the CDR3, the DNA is TGTGCCTGCTCCCCGGTCAGGGGGCAAGACGAGCAGTACTTC. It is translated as CACSPVRGQDEQYF.

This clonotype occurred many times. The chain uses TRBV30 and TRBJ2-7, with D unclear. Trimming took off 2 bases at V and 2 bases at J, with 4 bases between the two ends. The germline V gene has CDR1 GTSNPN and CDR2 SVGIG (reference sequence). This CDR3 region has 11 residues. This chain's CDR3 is CAWSPAYEQYF. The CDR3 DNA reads TGTGCCTGGAGTCCGGCCTACGAGCAGTACTTC.

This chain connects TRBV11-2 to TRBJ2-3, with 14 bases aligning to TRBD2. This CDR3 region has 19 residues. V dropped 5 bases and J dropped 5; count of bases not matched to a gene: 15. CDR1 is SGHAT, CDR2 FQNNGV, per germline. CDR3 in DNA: TGTGCCAGCAGCGTGAGAAGGACTAGCGGGGGGAACGTCAAAGATACGCAGTATTTT. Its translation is CASSVRRTSGGNVKDTQYF.

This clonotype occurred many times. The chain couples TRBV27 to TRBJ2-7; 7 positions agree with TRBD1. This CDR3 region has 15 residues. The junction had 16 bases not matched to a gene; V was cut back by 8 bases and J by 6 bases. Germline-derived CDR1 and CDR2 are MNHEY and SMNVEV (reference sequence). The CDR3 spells CASGRQGVGRGEQYF. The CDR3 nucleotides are TGTGCCAGCGGCAGACAGGGTGTAGGTCGGGGCGAGCAGTACTTC.

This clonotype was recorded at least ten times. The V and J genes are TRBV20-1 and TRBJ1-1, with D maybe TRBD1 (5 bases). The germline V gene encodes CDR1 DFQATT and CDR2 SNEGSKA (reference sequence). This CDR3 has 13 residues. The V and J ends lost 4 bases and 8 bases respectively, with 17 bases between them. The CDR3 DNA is TGCAGTGCTAACCCCACCCGACAGACGGAAGCTTTCTTT. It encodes CSANPTRQTEAFF.

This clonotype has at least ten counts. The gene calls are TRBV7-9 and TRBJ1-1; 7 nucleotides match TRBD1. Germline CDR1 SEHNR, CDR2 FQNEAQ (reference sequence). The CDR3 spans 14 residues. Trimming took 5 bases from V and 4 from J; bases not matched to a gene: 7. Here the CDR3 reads CASSPRDSLTEAFF. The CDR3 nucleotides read TGTGCCAGCAGCCCCCGGGACAGTCTCACTGAAGCTTTCTTT.

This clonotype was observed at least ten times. The CDR3 nucleotides are TGTGCCAGCAGCCTTGGGGACAGGGGTGGTGATGGCTACACCTTC. Translation gives CASSLGDRGGDGYTF. The rearrangement links TRBV11-1 to TRBJ1-2; TRBD1 matches at 10 bases. The CDR3 has 15 residues. Per the germline V gene, CDR1 is SGHAT and CDR2 is FQDESV (reference sequence). V lost 5 bases, J lost 6 bases, and 9 bases stayed unmatched.

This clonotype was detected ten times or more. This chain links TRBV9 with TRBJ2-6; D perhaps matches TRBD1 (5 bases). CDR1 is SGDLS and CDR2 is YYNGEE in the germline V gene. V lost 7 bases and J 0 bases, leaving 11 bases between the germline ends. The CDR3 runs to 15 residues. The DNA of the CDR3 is TGTGCCAGCTCCAGGGTCGGCTCTGGGGCCAACGTCCTGACTTTC. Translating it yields CASSRVGSGANVLTF. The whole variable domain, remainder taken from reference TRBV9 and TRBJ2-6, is DSGVTQTPKHLITATGQRVTLRCSPRSGDLSVYWYQQSLDQGLQFLIQYYNGEERAKGNILERFSAQQFPDLHSELNLSSLELGDSALYFCASSRVGSGANVLTFGAGSRLTVL.

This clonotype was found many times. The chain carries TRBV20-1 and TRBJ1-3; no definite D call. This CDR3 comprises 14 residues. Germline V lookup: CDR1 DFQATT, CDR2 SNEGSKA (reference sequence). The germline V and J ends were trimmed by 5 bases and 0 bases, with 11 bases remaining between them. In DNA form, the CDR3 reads TGCAGTGCTCAGACACTGAGCTCTGGAAACACCATATATTTT. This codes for CSAQTLSSGNTIYF.

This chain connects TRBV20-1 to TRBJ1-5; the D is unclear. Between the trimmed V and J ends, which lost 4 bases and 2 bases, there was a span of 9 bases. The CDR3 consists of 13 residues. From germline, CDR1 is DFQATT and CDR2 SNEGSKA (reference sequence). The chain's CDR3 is CSAISDGNQPQHF. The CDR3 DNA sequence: TGCAGTGCTATCTCCGACGGCAATCAGCCCCAGCATTTT.

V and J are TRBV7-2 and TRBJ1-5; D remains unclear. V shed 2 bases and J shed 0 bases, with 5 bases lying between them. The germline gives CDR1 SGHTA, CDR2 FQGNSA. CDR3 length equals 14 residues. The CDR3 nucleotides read TGTGCCAGCAGCTTACGCTATAGCAATCAGCCCCAGCATTTT. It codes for CASSLRYSNQPQHF. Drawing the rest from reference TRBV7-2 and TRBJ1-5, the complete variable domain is GAGVSQSPSNKVTEKGKDVELRCDPISGHTALYWYRQSLGQGLEFLIYFQGNSAPDKSGLPSDRFSAERTGGSVSTLTIQRTQQEDSAVYLCASSLRYSNQPQHFGDGTRLSIL.